The 29 T cell receptor beta chains below were found in one sample sequenced in a study of blood T cell repertoires in COVID-19. Some clones are missing from TCRdb's copy, which holds only in-frame ones; the method was immunoSEQ multiplex PCR. The sample contains fewer than 85,000 clones, about 76% of which appear only once. Sequenced sample: peripheral blood. Source of these receptors: an elderly woman with active or convalescent COVID-19.

Of note for this clone: At one boundary the junction diverges from the germline segment, which might be a read error. The rearrangement links TRBV5-1 to TRBJ2-2, with 8 bases aligning to TRBD1. The CDR3 sequence is 15 residues long. The V gene's germline CDR1 is SGHRS and CDR2 YFSETQ. The CDR3 coding sequence is TGCGCCAGCGCCAGGGGGGACAGGAACGCCGGGGAGCTGTTTTTT. This sequence encodes CASARGDRNAGELFF.

This clone was detected once. This sequence joins TRBV30 and TRBJ1-1; TRBD1 aligns across 7 bases. V lost 8 bases, J lost 6 bases, and 6 bases stayed unmatched. CDR3 length: 11 amino acids. Germline V gene sequence: CDR1 GTSNPN, CDR2 SVGIG (reference sequence). CDR3 coding DNA: TGTGCCCAGGGGGGTGGCGCTGAAGCTTTCTTT. Its protein is CAQGGGAEAFF.

Worth noting for this clone: The junction does not match germline at one end; this may be a read error. The rearrangement uses TRBV13 and TRBJ2-3; D gene ambiguous. There are 14 residues in the CDR3. CDR1 and CDR2 (germline): PRHDT, FYEKMQ (reference sequence). As DNA, the CDR3 is TGTGCCAGCAACTTAGGGCACTACACAGATACGCAGTATTTT. Its translation is CASNLGHYTDTQYF.

CDR3 region: CASSPWAVVGNTGELFF. DNA of the CDR3: TGTGCCAGCTCACCATGGGCAGTTGTCGGGAACACCGGGGAGCTGTTTTTT. V is TRBV18 and J is TRBJ2-2; no reliable D call. Germline CDR1 reads KGHSH; CDR2 reads LQKENI. The CDR3 has 17 residues. V was clipped by 2 bases and J by 1 base, with 14 bases between them.

This chain links TRBV5-4 with TRBJ2-7, with D maybe TRBD1 (6 bases). From germline, CDR1 is SGHNT and CDR2 YYREEE (reference sequence). CDR3 length: 13 amino acids. The V gene lost 0 bases and the J gene lost 4 bases, with 8 bases spanning the gap. The CDR3 loop reads CASSLEQGYEQYF. CDR3 nucleotides: TGTGCCAGCAGCTTGGAACAGGGTTACGAGCAGTACTTC.

The J gene is TRBJ1-2, the V gene TRBV11-2; 9 nucleotides align to TRBD1. Germline CDR1 and CDR2: SGHAT and FQNNGV. Trimming took 6 bases from V and 6 from J; bases not matched to a gene: 8. The CDR3 length is 14 residues. This CDR3 is CASSFGTGINGYTF. For the CDR3, the DNA is TGTGCCAGCAGTTTCGGGACAGGGATCAATGGCTACACCTTC. Full variable domain (rest looked up from reference TRBV11-2 and TRBJ1-2): EAGVAQSPRYKIIEKRQSVAFWCNPISGHATLYWYQQILGQGPKLLIQFQNNGVVDDSQLPKDRFSAERLKGVDSTLKIQPAKLEDSAVYLCASSFGTGINGYTFGSGTRLTVV.

V usage is TRBV5-1 and J usage is TRBJ2-7; tentatively, D is TRBD1 (6 bases). This CDR3 has 12 amino acids. Germline lookup yields CDR1 SGHRS and CDR2 YFSETQ. The V end was cut by 3 bases, the J end by 6 bases, with 10 bases between. The CDR3 spells CASSSTGPEQYF. The CDR3 DNA reads TGCGCCAGCAGCTCGACAGGACCCGAGCAGTACTTC.

This clone was observed a few times. The gene calls are TRBV7-2 and TRBJ1-2; no clear D gene. CDR1 and CDR2 from the germline V gene are SGHTA and FQGNSA. Trimming left V 1 base short and J 5 bases short, with 11 bases between. The CDR3 loop spans 14 amino acids. The CDR3 here is CASSLGGNRYGYTF. CDR3 DNA: TGTGCCAGCAGCTTAGGAGGGAATCGGTATGGCTACACCTTC.

This chain joins TRBV5-6 and TRBJ1-6; TRBD1 might be the D (6 bases). CDR3 length: 15 amino acids. V shed 0 bases and J shed 7 bases, with 11 bases lying between them. Germline lookup yields CDR1 SGHDT and CDR2 YYEEEE. The CDR3 reads CASSLEGGLNSPLHF. CDR3 bases: TGTGCCAGCAGCTTGGAAGGGGGACTAAATTCACCCCTCCACTTT. Combining the CDR3 with reference TRBV5-6 and TRBJ1-6 gives the whole variable domain DAGVTQSPTHLIKTRGQQVTLRCSPKSGHDTVSWYQQALGQGPQFIFQYYEEEERQRGNFPDRFSGHQFPNYSSELNVNALLLGDSALYLCASSLEGGLNSPLHFGNGTRLTVT.

V and J are TRBV15 and TRBJ2-7; tentatively, D is TRBD1 (5 bases). The length of the CDR3 is 16 residues. V was pared by 0 bases and J by 4 bases, with 16 bases between. Germline loops: CDR1 LNHNV, CDR2 YYDKDF (reference sequence). The CDR3: CATSRDVVQAIYEQYF. The CDR3 nucleotides are TGTGCCACCAGCAGAGATGTAGTACAGGCGATATACGAGCAGTACTTC.

The J gene is TRBJ2-3, the V gene TRBV4-1, with D possibly TRBD1 on 6 matching bases. CDR1 is MGHRA, CDR2 YSYEKL, per germline. The CDR3 contains 13 residues. The V end lost 2 bases, the J end lost 6 bases, and 9 bases lay between the germline ends. The CDR3 DNA reads as TGCGCCAGCAGCCAACTTACAGGGGATACGCAGTATTTT. This encodes CASSQLTGDTQYF.

This chain connects TRBV2 to TRBJ1-2, with TRBD1 identical over 8 bases. Trimming cost V 8 bases and J 4 bases; bases outside gene matches: 9. Germline loops: CDR1 SNHLY, CDR2 FYNNEI. The CDR3 runs to 14 residues. The CDR3 protein is CASLSGGWSYGYTF. Here the CDR3 DNA reads TGTGCCAGCCTTTCAGGGGGCTGGAGCTATGGCTACACCTTC. The entire variable domain, with the rest obtained from reference TRBV2 and TRBJ1-2, is as follows: EPEVTQTPSHQVTQMGQEVILRCVPISNHLYFYWYRQILGQKVEFLVSFYNNEISEKSEIFDDQFSVERPDGSNFTLKIRSTKLEDSAMYFCASLSGGWSYGYTFGSGTRLTVV.

The chain couples TRBV3-1 (or the pseudogene TRBV3-2) to TRBJ1-4, with D possibly TRBD1 on 5 matching bases. This CDR3 region has 15 residues. Germline CDR1 is LGHDT and CDR2 is YNNKEL (reference sequence). V was clipped by 6 bases and J by 0 bases, with 11 bases between them. CDR3 protein: CASSLGVSTNEKLFF. The CDR3 DNA sequence: TGTGCCAGCAGTCTAGGGGTATCAACTAATGAAAAACTGTTTTTT.

The chain joins TRBV19 to TRBJ1-1; the D gene is possibly TRBD1 (6 bases). The CDR3 runs to 15 residues. The V and J ends lost 7 bases and 4 bases respectively, with 19 bases between them. The germline gives CDR1 LNHDA, CDR2 SQIVND (reference sequence). The CDR3, as DNA: TGTGCCAGTACCTCACTTAAAACAGGGAGCACTGAAGCTTTCTTT. Amino acid sequence: CASTSLKTGSTEAFF. The full variable domain, rest sourced from reference TRBV19 and TRBJ1-1, is DGGITQSPKYLFRKEGQNVTLSCEQNLNHDAMYWYRQDPGQGLRLIYYSQIVNDFQKGDIAEGYSVSREKKESFPLTVTSAQKNPTAFYLCASTSLKTGSTEAFFGQGTRLTVV.

This chain uses TRBV21-1 with TRBJ1-5; the D call in the table, TRBD1, was not verified against the DNA. TRBV21-1 is a documented pseudogene. This CDR3 spans 14 amino acids. CDR3 DNA sequence: TGTGCCAGCAGCAAAACAGGGCGAAATCAGCCCCAGCATTTT. As protein: CASSKTGRNQPQHF.

At least ten counts were recorded for this clone. The V and J genes are TRBV6-2 or TRBV6-3 and TRBJ2-7, with a possible D match to TRBD2 (6 bases). Germline CDR1 and CDR2: MNHEY and SVGEGT. The CDR3 runs to 16 residues. V was pared by 6 bases and J by 0 bases, with 18 bases between. The CDR3 nucleotides read TGTGCCAGCAGCCCAATGGGAGGCAGGCTCTCCTACGAGCAGTACTTC. Its protein is CASSPMGGRLSYEQYF.

The chain is built from TRBV3-1 (or the pseudogene TRBV3-2) and TRBJ1-2, with no clear D. This CDR3 spans 14 amino acids. The germline V and J ends were trimmed by 1 base and 12 bases, with 18 bases remaining between them. Germline V gene data show CDR1 as LGHDT and CDR2 as YNNKEL (reference sequence). For the CDR3, the DNA is TGTGCCAGCAGCCAAGTTCTGCAGGCCCAGGTACACACCTTC. Its translation: CASSQVLQAQVHTF.

The V call is TRBV10-3, the J call TRBJ2-2; D perhaps matches TRBD2 (7 bases). The CDR3 is 16 residues long. Between the trimmed V and J ends, which lost 4 bases and 3 bases, there was a span of 15 bases. CDR1 is ENHRY, CDR2 SYGVKD, per germline. The CDR3: CAISGRGGVHTGELFF. The CDR3 nucleotides are TGTGCCATCAGTGGACGAGGGGGGGTTCACACCGGGGAGCTGTTTTTT.

V is TRBV7-2 and J is TRBJ2-7; D possibly corresponds to TRBD1 (5 bases). The length of the CDR3 is 13 residues. Germline V lookup: CDR1 SGHTA, CDR2 FQGNSA. Trimming removed 1 base from V and 6 bases from J, with 10 bases in between. For the CDR3, the DNA is TGTGCCAGCAGCTTAGGACAGACGAGCGAGCAGTACTTC. Amino acid sequence: CASSLGQTSEQYF.

This chain connects TRBV4-3 to TRBJ2-3; 8 bases map to TRBD2. Trimming removed 4 bases from V and 6 bases from J; junction bases left unmatched: 6. Germline loops: CDR1 LGHNA, CDR2 YSLEER. The CDR3 is 14 amino acids. The CDR3 loop reads CASSLGLGGDTQYF. CDR3 sequence (DNA): TGCGCCAGCAGCCTGGGACTAGGAGGGGATACGCAGTATTTT.

The chain has TRBV12-3 or TRBV12-4 and TRBJ2-2, with a weak D call TRBD1 (5 bases). V lost 8 bases and J 4 bases, leaving 8 bases between the germline ends. This CDR3 region has 12 residues. The CDR3 is CASYRPTGELFF. CDR3 DNA sequence: TGTGCCAGCTACAGGCCCACCGGGGAGCTGTTTTTT.

The V and J genes are TRBV5-4 and TRBJ1-1; D uncertain. This CDR3 contains 13 residues. Germline V gene sequence: CDR1 SGHNT, CDR2 YYREEE (reference sequence). V gave up 3 bases and J gave up 0 bases, with 6 bases separating them. CDR3 bases: TGTGCCAGCAGCTCAGAAATGAACACTGAAGCTTTCTTT. Its translation: CASSSEMNTEAFF.

The chain recombines TRBV6-2 or TRBV6-3 with TRBJ2-4; TRBD2 might be the D (5 bases). V was cut by 5 bases and J by 3 bases, with 17 bases left in between. Germline CDR1 and CDR2: MNHEY and SVGEGT. The CDR3 is 16 residues long. CDR3 sequence reads: CASSARTLLGKNIQYF. CDR3 DNA: TGTGCCAGCAGTGCTCGGACTCTCCTGGGCAAAAACATTCAGTACTTC.

The sample holds a few counts of this clone. Sequence at one end of the junction differs from germline and may be a read error. The chain has TRBV7-7 and TRBJ2-5; maybe TRBD1 (6 bases). Germline V gene data show CDR1 as SSHAT and CDR2 as FNYEAQ (reference sequence). This CDR3 spans 14 amino acids. The CDR3 DNA is TGTGCTAGCAGGGCTCAGGGGTCTGCAGAGACCCAGTACTTC. Its translation: CASRAQGSAETQYF.

A single count supports this clone. This chain links TRBV3-1 (or the pseudogene TRBV3-2) with TRBJ2-1, with D unclear. The V and J ends lost 0 bases and 8 bases respectively, with 8 bases between them. Per germline, CDR1 LGHDT and CDR2 YNNKEL (reference sequence). The CDR3 spans 13 residues. CDR3 in amino acids: CASSQDYPDEQFF. The CDR3 nucleotides are TGTGCCAGCAGCCAAGACTATCCTGATGAGCAGTTCTTC.

This clone was detected only once. The V and J genes are TRBV14 and TRBJ2-5, with 9 bases lining up with TRBD2. With 4 bases clipped from V and 2 bases from J, the junction kept 8 bases outside the gene matches. The CDR3 contains 16 residues. The V gene's germline CDR1 is SGHDN and CDR2 FVKESK. The CDR3 region is CASSPRVAGAQETQYF. DNA for the CDR3: TGTGCCAGCAGCCCGAGGGTAGCGGGGGCTCAAGAGACCCAGTACTTC.

The chain employs TRBV7-9 and TRBJ1-5, with 9 bases identical to TRBD1. This CDR3 spans 16 amino acids. Germline V gene sequence: CDR1 SEHNR, CDR2 FQNEAQ (reference sequence). The junction had 11 bases not matched to a gene; V was cut back by 4 bases and J by 7 bases. CDR3 nucleotide sequence: TGTGCCAGCAGCTCCACCGGGACAGGGCATAGGCAGCCCCAGCATTTT. This codes for CASSSTGTGHRQPQHF.

The chain employs TRBV24-1 and TRBJ2-7; 8 nucleotides align to TRBD1. The ends lost 3 bases at V and 4 bases at J; junction bases unmatched: 10. CDR1 and CDR2 from the germline V gene are KGHDR and SFDVKD. This CDR3 is 16 amino acids long. As DNA, the CDR3 is TGTGCCACCAGTGATCCTCGACAGGGGAACGAATACGAGCAGTACTTC. Protein: CATSDPRQGNEYEQYF.

This clone was seen many times. This chain joins TRBV19 and TRBJ1-5; D gene unclear. The V gene's germline CDR1 is LNHDA and CDR2 SQIVND (reference sequence). Trimming pared 2 bases from V and 9 bases from J, leaving 11 bases between. CDR3 length equals 13 residues. CDR3 sequence: CASSIQVQGPQHF. DNA of the CDR3: TGTGCCAGTAGTATACAGGTGCAAGGGCCCCAGCATTTT.